These 18 T cell receptor beta chains share one sample of origin, sequenced in a study of OX40 agonist ivuxolimab in advanced cancers. This table comes from immunoSEQ multiplex PCR, and its TCRdb copy is limited to in-frame clones, with some not included. The sample comprises roughly 60,000 clones, 85% to 90% of which are singletons, and roughly 13% rests with the top ten. This specimen consisted of CD4+ or CD8+ T cells sorted from blood, obtained in a trial of the OX40 agonist ivuxolimab. The receptors were gathered from an adult with an advanced solid tumor such as melanoma, head and neck, liver or kidney cancer.

The count of this clone is one. The V gene is TRBV5-8, the J gene TRBJ1-2; 8 bases agree with TRBD1. This CDR3 is built from 14 residues. In germline, CDR1 is SGHTS, CDR2 YDEGEE. V was clipped by 5 bases and J by 8 bases; unmatched bases: 11. DNA of the CDR3: TGTGCCAGCAGGGGCGCCGGACAGGGTCGAGGCTACACCTTC. Protein sequence: CASRGAGQGRGYTF.

The rearrangement links TRBV19 to TRBJ2-7; 10 bases line up with TRBD1. V dropped 8 bases and J dropped 0; count of bases not matched to a gene: 1. CDR1 is LNHDA and CDR2 is SQIVND in the germline V gene (reference sequence). CDR3 size: 13 residues. The CDR3 DNA sequence: TGTGCCAGTCGGGACAGGGGCTCCTACGAGCAGTACTTC. The encoded protein is CASRDRGSYEQYF.

The rearrangement links TRBV30 to TRBJ1-5, with D unresolved. The CDR3 runs to 12 residues. Trimming took off 0 bases at V and 13 bases at J, with 13 bases between the two ends. CDR1 GTSNPN and CDR2 SVGIG come from the germline V gene (reference sequence). The CDR3 sequence is CAWSVRAGEQHF. The CDR3 coding sequence is TGTGCCTGGAGTGTACGGGCGGGAGAACAGCATTTT.

The chain has TRBV27 and TRBJ1-1; no reliable D call. CDR1 is MNHEY and CDR2 is SMNVEV in the germline V gene (reference sequence). CDR3 length equals 11 residues. The V gene lost 7 bases and the J gene lost 7 bases, with 10 bases spanning the gap. The CDR3 is CASIGSYEAFF. CDR3 nucleotide sequence: TGTGCCAGCATCGGTTCCTATGAAGCTTTCTTT.

This clone was detected only a few times. The chain couples TRBV7-2 to TRBJ2-1, with 8 bases lining up with TRBD2. Germline V gene data show CDR1 as SGHTA and CDR2 as FQGNSA. The J segment lost 2 bases and the V segment lost 3 bases, leaving 3 bases of the junction unmatched. The CDR3 is 15 amino acids. CDR3 coding DNA: TGTGCCAGCAGCTTGCGGGGGGCGCCCTACAATGAGCAGTTCTTC. As protein: CASSLRGAPYNEQFF.

The chain recombines TRBV9 with TRBJ2-7, with 7 bases fitting TRBD1. CDR3 length: 16 residues. V gave up 3 bases and J gave up 3 bases; unmatched junction bases: 12. Germline values: CDR1 SGDLS, CDR2 YYNGEE. The CDR3 DNA is TGTGCCAGCAGCGCAGGAACAGGGGCTAAAAACTACGAGCAGTACTTC. This sequence encodes CASSAGTGAKNYEQYF.

The chain is built from TRBV7-9 and TRBJ2-7; 8 bases agree with TRBD1. The germline CDR1 and CDR2 sequences are SEHNR and FQNEAQ (reference sequence). This CDR3 has 15 amino acids. The ends lost 4 bases at V and 2 bases at J; junction bases unmatched: 7. CDR3 DNA: TGTGCCAGCAGCTCGTACAGGGGGACCCCCTACGAGCAGTACTTC. Translation gives CASSSYRGTPYEQYF.

The chain carries TRBV7-6 and TRBJ1-6; 8 nucleotides align to TRBD1. CDR3 length: 16 amino acids. Germline V gene data show CDR1 as SGHVS and CDR2 as FNYEAQ. V shed 4 bases and J 7 bases; nucleotides not matched to a gene: 9. The CDR3 DNA sequence: TGTGCCAGCAGCTCTCTCAGCTGGGACAGGAATTCACCCCTCCACTTT. Translated, it gives CASSSLSWDRNSPLHF.

The V call is TRBV30, the J call TRBJ1-4; TRBD1 matches 10 bases. Germline CDR1 is GTSNPN and CDR2 is SVGIG (reference sequence). The CDR3 consists of 14 residues. Trimming at V came to 5 bases and at J to 5 bases, leaving 5 bases not matched to a gene. The CDR3 protein is CAWVPGQGNEKLFF. CDR3 bases: TGTGCCTGGGTGCCGGGACAGGGGAATGAAAAACTGTTTTTT.

This clone was seen a handful of times. The chain links TRBV19 to TRBJ1-1; TRBD1 aligns across 7 bases. The CDR3 contains 12 residues. V shed 9 bases, J shed 4 bases, and the junction held 5 bases outside the gene matches. Germline CDR1 and CDR2: LNHDA and SQIVND (reference sequence). In DNA, the CDR3 is TGTGCCAGCAAGACAGGGAGCACTGAAGCTTTCTTT. It yields the protein CASKTGSTEAFF. The entire variable domain, with the rest obtained from reference TRBV19 and TRBJ1-1, is as follows: DGGITQSPKYLFRKEGQNVTLSCEQNLNHDAMYWYRQDPGQGLRLIYYSQIVNDFQKGDIAEGYSVSREKKESFPLTVTSAQKNPTAFYLCASKTGSTEAFFGQGTRLTVV.

About this clone itself: A junction boundary mismatches the germline segment, possibly from a read error. The V and J genes are TRBV7-3 and TRBJ2-2; D is unclear. Germline V CDR1 and CDR2: SGHTA, FQGTGA. The CDR3 sequence is 14 residues long. For the CDR3, the DNA is TGTGCCACCAGCAAGTTTGCGAACACCGGGGAGCTGTTTTTT. Protein product: CATSKFANTGELFF.

The chain employs TRBV9 and TRBJ2-7, with 8 positions matching TRBD1. Looked up from germline, CDR1 is SGDLS and CDR2 is YYNGEE. The CDR3 is 15 amino acids. The J segment lost 3 bases and the V segment lost 4 bases, leaving 9 bases of the junction unmatched. The CDR3 region has the DNA TGTGCCAGCAGCTTTCGGACAGGGCTAGGCTACGAGCAGTACTTC. Translation: CASSFRTGLGYEQYF.

This clone was detected only once. V is TRBV11-2 and J is TRBJ2-3; unclear D gene. This CDR3 contains 14 residues. V lost 3 bases to trimming and J lost 0 bases, with 7 bases between them. The germline V gene has CDR1 SGHAT and CDR2 FQNNGV. The CDR3 DNA sequence: TGTGCCAGCAGCTTCGTTTGGAGCACAGATACGCAGTATTTT. Amino acids: CASSFVWSTDTQYF.

The V gene is TRBV6-1, the J gene TRBJ2-7, with 9 bases lining up with TRBD1. Germline-derived CDR1 and CDR2 are MNHNS and SASEGT. Trimming removed 6 bases from V and 3 bases from J; junction bases left unmatched: 0. This CDR3 is built from 12 residues. This chain's CDR3 is CASRGQGYEQYF. The CDR3, as DNA: TGTGCCAGCAGGGGACAGGGCTACGAGCAGTACTTC.

This chain links TRBV20-1 with TRBJ2-7; D call uncertain. The CDR3 runs 11 residues. Germline assignment: CDR1 DFQATT and CDR2 SNEGSKA (reference sequence). Trimming stripped 4 bases from V and 6 bases from J, with 10 bases between. In DNA, the CDR3 is TGCAGTGCTAAAAAGGGCCCCGAGCAGTACTTC. Translating it yields CSAKKGPEQYF.

The rearrangement links TRBV7-3 to TRBJ2-7, with D possibly matching TRBD2 (6 bases). The length of the CDR3 is 13 residues. V shed 8 bases and J shed 1 base, with 12 bases lying between them. Germline loops: CDR1 SGHTA, CDR2 FQGTGA. The CDR3 sequence is CASSPGTSYEQYF. Here the CDR3 DNA reads TGTGCCAGCTCCCCCGGGACTTCCTACGAGCAGTACTTC.

This clone was detected once. The CDR3 DNA is TGTGCCATCACTAAAGACAGGGGCGATGAGCAGTTCTTC. This gives the protein CAITKDRGDEQFF. This rearrangement joins TRBV10-3 to TRBJ2-1, with 8 bases that match TRBD1. In germline, CDR1 is ENHRY, CDR2 SYGVKD. V was clipped by 7 bases and J by 8 bases; unmatched bases: 7. The CDR3 loop spans 13 amino acids.

This clone ranks as medium-sized. The J gene is TRBJ2-3, the V gene TRBV10-2; D unresolved. Trimming took 7 bases from V and 5 from J, leaving 13 bases between them. The CDR3 is made up of 13 amino acids. Germline-derived CDR1 and CDR2 are WSHSY and SAAADI. The CDR3 DNA is TGCGCCAGCAACCTGTTCCCCGGAGATACGCAGTATTTT. Its protein product is CASNLFPGDTQYF.